This entry features one T cell receptor (beta chain) sequence. This clonotype has only a few counts. Its antigen is unknown. The junction and the germline gene differ at one end; a read error may be behind it. This specimen belongs to a study of blood T cells in healthy people across ages (dated by TCRdb to about 2015). A note on the overall study: In model experiments, template switching captured about one uniquely barcoded TCR beta cDNA molecule for every two T cells. Donors were grouped into four age groups: young (average approximately 15 years), middle-aged (less than 40), aged (around 60) and long-lived (over 80). To avoid experimental bias, donors of different ages were randomly spread across the sequencing lanes. Two additional independent replicas of 1 million unique cDNA reads from the same blood draw were analyzed for two donors (one aged 18 to 29 and one aged 80 or older). The study measured age-related changes in TCR beta repertoire diversity using deep sequencing normalized with unique cDNA molecular identifiers.

Systemically healthy Caucasian individuals from Russia, around 38 in total and aged about 6 to 100 years, were included as donors. Each donor gave 8 to 10 milliliters of peripheral blood, drawn into EDTA-treated Vacutainer tubes. Ficoll-Paque density-gradient centrifugation was used to isolate PBMCs, with at least 6 million obtained per sample. Trizol reagent was used to extract total RNA from the PBMCs, yielding at least 5.5 micrograms per sample. For every donor, flow cytometry on a PBMC aliquot measured the percentage of naive CD45RAhigh/CD27high T cells. On the study overall, not on this receptor specifically: Observed TCR beta diversity per million T cells fell roughly linearly with age, and a significant reduction was already apparent by age roughly 40. Conclusive comparison of naive and antigen-experienced compartments was prevented by the profiling of bulk unsorted PBMCs. The long-lived group showed more naive CD4+ T cells, fewer expanded clones and increased TCR diversity than the aged group, suggesting age selection. Donor CMV infection status was unknown, potentially confounding age-related changes in expanded clonotypes. A strong correlation was found between observed TCR beta diversity and the percentage of naive T cells measured by flow cytometry. Estimates of total diversity from one million sequenced T cells were regarded as lower bounds and underestimates.

To prepare the library, 5' RACE was applied. The instrument was an Illumina HiSeq 2500. A second PCR of roughly 7 to 12 cycles was run with a J-beta primer mix and a sample-barcoded 5' primer. Each TCR beta cDNA molecule received a unique molecular identifier from a template-switch 5' adaptor carrying 12 random nucleotides. Each sample yielded at least 3 million CDR3-containing paired-end reads. All of the RNA was converted into first-strand cDNA using the Mint cDNA synthesis kit, with a TRBC-specific oligonucleotide serving as the primer. After uracil-DNA glycosylase treatment, a first 18-cycle PCR used universal primers M1SS and BC2_uni_R on all cDNA. Per the original workflow: For normalization, 1 million high-quality reads were randomly selected from each sample, with every read carrying a distinct molecular identifier. Reads with shared molecular identifiers were discarded instead of being binned into consensus sequences. MiTCR, with a Q25 quality threshold and the strictest error-elimination algorithm, was used for CDR3 identification, clonotype clustering and error correction. A nonparametric unseen species model with Euler transformation was used to estimate a lower bound on total TCR beta diversity. The raw public data were reprocessed by TCRdb itself: fastp quality trimming at Q25, MiXCR clonotype calling, in-frame beta chains only. Records with the same CDR3 protein are collapsed into one entry carrying the most frequent genes and DNA. The V and J calls shown here were made by TCRdb, not taken from the authors' results. This sample holds 450,000 to 700,000 distinct CDR3 sequences; 27% were observed only once. Under 20% of the sample belongs to the ten largest clones.

This clonotype originated in a woman in her 70s in good health. Sequencing used blood.

The DNA reads as follows: TGTGCCGTCAGTGAGGGGGGAGAGACCCAGTACTTC. Translated, it gives CAVSEGGETQYF. The chain joins TRBV10-3 to TRBJ2-5, with the D assignment possibly TRBD1 or TRBD2, given 6 matching bases for each. Taken from cysteine to phenylalanine, the CDR3 has 12 residues. Just the 36-base CDR3 DNA is kept, in frame starting at base 1. The germline V gene yields ENHRY for CDR1 and SYGVKD for CDR2.